A selection of T cell receptor beta chains follows, all from one sample in a study of OX40 agonist ivuxolimab in advanced cancers. Produced via immunoSEQ multiplex PCR; TCRdb's table is partial and in-frame only. The data show about 76,000 clones, 85% seen once. This specimen was CD4+ or CD8+ T cells sorted from blood, taken in a trial of the OX40 agonist ivuxolimab. The receptors here all came from an adult with an advanced solid tumor such as melanoma, head and neck, liver or kidney cancer. CDR3s include the opening cysteine and the closing phenylalanine or tryptophan.

J gene	V gene	CDR3 protein
TRBJ1-3	TRBV19	CASSIDGVRAGNTIYF
TRBJ1-3	TRBV11-2	CARAPSWGRNRNTIYF
TRBJ1-5	TRBV5-6	CASSFAGHSNQPQHF
TRBJ2-2	TRBV7-9	CASSQQGMSTGELFF
TRBJ2-7	TRBV6-5	CASSSFAGTGMREQYF
TRBJ1-3	TRBV18	CASSPRAGLDTIYF
TRBJ1-5	TRBV7-2	CASSTNRGSQPQHF
TRBJ1-5	TRBV2	CASSEDRGNQPQHF
TRBJ2-7	TRBV6-5	CASSYGVAGSSYEQYF
TRBJ2-7	TRBV14	CASSPGVEQYF
TRBJ1-2	TRBV7-2	CASSLEGFALAIGYTF
TRBJ2-7	TRBV10-3	CAISVLSAGAYEQYF
TRBJ1-6	TRBV5-6	CASSLGRFYNSPLHF
TRBJ1-1	TRBV5-5	CASTFRVQNTEAFF
TRBJ1-1	TRBV5-4	CASSLGSGLRMNTEAFF
TRBJ1-2	TRBV18	CASSPGRLMGLGGGYTF
TRBJ1-5	TRBV4-1	CASSQDPSSNQPQHF
TRBJ1-5	TRBV19	CASSLGQGAAIYQPQHF
TRBJ2-1	TRBV5-4	CASSVSAELRGSSYNEQFF
TRBJ2-7	TRBV5-5	CASSYARQGATYEQYF
TRBJ2-1	TRBV30	CAWSRTGTNNEQFF
TRBJ2-5	TRBV30	CASRLAGAQETQYF
TRBJ1-5	TRBV5-4	CASSQADRGEGNQPQHF
TRBJ2-1	TRBV12-5	CASGLGQGNHNEQFF
TRBJ1-1	TRBV7-9	CASSLQGPNTEAFF
TRBJ1-6	TRBV7-9	CASSLASPLHF
.	TRBV11-2	CASSPHYEQYF
TRBJ1-2	TRBV4-2	CASSQGQGINYGYTF
TRBJ2-3	TRBV15	CATSRRGNTDTQYF
TRBJ1-1	TRBV30	CAWLVDAAGGTEAFF
TRBJ2-1	TRBV5-6	CASSLGRPGGSYNEQFF
TRBJ1-1	TRBV25-1	CASKRSQGNTEAFF
TRBJ2-5	TRBV5-4	CASSLQAGREETQYF
TRBJ2-7	TRBV28	CASSVPAGTPAYEQYF
TRBJ2-2	TRBV4-1	CASSQGDGRVTGELFF
TRBJ2-1	TRBV7-2	CASSLKGSYNEQFF
TRBJ2-1	TRBV19	CASSTLVTLPYNEQFF
TRBJ2-5	TRBV30	CAWSVKSGGRETQYF
TRBJ1-1	TRBV29-1	CSASRGSEAFF
TRBJ1-2	TRBV5-1	CASSLGDSLNYGYTF
TRBJ2-1	TRBV19	CASKGLAGGQTGNEQFF
TRBJ2-1	TRBV14	CASSQVPHTGHNNEQFF
TRBJ1-1	TRBV2	CASRRTEAFF
TRBJ2-5	TRBV29-1	CSVAHGTITETQYF
TRBJ2-2	TRBV5-1	CASSVNRGQIGELFF
TRBJ1-2	TRBV28	CASRRDNYGYTF
TRBJ1-1	TRBV5-4	CASAGWGSGTEAFF
TRBJ1-5	TRBV4-1	CASSQAAELPMPQHF
TRBJ2-7	TRBV7-9	CASSSRQSYEQYF
TRBJ2-1	TRBV6-5	CASGSGHRNEQFF
TRBJ1-6	TRBV5-1	CASSLAGFSPLHF
TRBJ1-3	TRBV11-2	CASSLEPAGNTIYF
TRBJ2-1	TRBV7-2	CASTRPDGRGYNEQFF
TRBJ1-1	TRBV6-5	CASRPGGNTEAFF
TRBJ1-2	TRBV6-6	CAIQSVYYGYTF
TRBJ1-1	TRBV6-5	CASSLENTANTEAFF
TRBJ1-3	TRBV19	CASRGDRGPGGNTIYF
TRBJ2-7	TRBV2	CATQKQGQYEQYF